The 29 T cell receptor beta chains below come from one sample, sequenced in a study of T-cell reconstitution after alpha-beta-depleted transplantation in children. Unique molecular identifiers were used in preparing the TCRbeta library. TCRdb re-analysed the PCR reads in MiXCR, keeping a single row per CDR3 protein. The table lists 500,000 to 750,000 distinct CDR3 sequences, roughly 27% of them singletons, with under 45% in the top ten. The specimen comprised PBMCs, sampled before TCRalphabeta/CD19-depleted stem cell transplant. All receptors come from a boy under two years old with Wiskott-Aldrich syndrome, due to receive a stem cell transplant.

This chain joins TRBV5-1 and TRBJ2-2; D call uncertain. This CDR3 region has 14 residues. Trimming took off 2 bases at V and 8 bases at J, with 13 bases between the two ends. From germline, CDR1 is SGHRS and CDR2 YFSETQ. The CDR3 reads CASSFGFLAGELFF. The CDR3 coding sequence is TGCGCCAGCAGCTTCGGCTTCCTGGCGGGGGAGCTGTTTTTT.

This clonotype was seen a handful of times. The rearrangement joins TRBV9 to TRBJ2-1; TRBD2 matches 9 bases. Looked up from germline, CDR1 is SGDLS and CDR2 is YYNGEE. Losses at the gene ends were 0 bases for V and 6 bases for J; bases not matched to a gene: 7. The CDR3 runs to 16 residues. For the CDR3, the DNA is TGTGCCAGCAGCGTAGGCTTCGCGGGAGGGGCCAATGAGCAGTTCTTC. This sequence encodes CASSVGFAGGANEQFF.

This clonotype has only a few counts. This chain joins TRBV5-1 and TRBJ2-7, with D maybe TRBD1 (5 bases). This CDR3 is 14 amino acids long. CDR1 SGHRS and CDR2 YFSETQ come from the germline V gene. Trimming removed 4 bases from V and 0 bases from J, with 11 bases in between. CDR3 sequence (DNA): TGCGCCAGCAGCGGCAGGGTTCCCTCCTACGAGCAGTACTTC. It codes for CASSGRVPSYEQYF.

CDR3 coding DNA: TGTGCCAGCAGCTTATTGGGGACCGCTGGTGGCTACACCTTC. It encodes CASSLLGTAGGYTF. V and J are TRBV7-9 and TRBJ1-2, with D tentatively TRBD1 (5 bases). Per the germline V gene, CDR1 is SEHNR and CDR2 is FQNEAQ (reference sequence). There are 14 residues in the CDR3. V dropped 2 bases and J dropped 7 bases, with 14 bases sitting between them.

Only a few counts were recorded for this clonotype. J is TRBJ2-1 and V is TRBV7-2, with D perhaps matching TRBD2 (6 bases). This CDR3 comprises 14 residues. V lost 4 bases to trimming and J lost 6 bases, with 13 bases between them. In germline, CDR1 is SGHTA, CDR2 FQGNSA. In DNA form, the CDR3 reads TGTGCCAGCAGCTGGAACTGGGACTCCAATGAGCAGTTCTTC. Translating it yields CASSWNWDSNEQFF.

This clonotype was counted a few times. For the CDR3, the DNA is TGTGCCAGCAGCACCCTCGCAGGTCCTTATCTCGAGCAGTACTTC. Its translation is CASSTLAGPYLEQYF. The chain couples TRBV7-9 to TRBJ2-7; no clear D. Trimming shortened V by 5 bases and J by 6 bases, and 20 bases separated the two germline ends. CDR3 length: 15 residues. Germline V gene lookup returns CDR1 SEHNR and CDR2 FQNEAQ (reference sequence).

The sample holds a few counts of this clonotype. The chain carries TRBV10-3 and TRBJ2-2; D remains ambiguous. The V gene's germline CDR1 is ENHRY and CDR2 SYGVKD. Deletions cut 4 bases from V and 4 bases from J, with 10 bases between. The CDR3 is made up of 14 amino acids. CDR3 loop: CAISVLRATGELFF. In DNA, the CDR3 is TGTGCCATCAGTGTCCTTCGCGCCACCGGGGAGCTGTTTTTT.

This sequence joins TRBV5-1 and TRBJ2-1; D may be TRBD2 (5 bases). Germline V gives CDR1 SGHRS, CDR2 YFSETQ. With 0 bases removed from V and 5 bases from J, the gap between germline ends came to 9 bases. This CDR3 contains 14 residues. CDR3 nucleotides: TGCGCCAGCAGCTTGGAAGCGGTAAACAATGAGCAGTTCTTC. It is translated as CASSLEAVNNEQFF. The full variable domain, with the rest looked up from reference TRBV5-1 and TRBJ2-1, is KAGVTQTPRYLIKTRGQQVTLSCSPISGHRSVSWYQQTPGQGLQFLFEYFSETQRNKGNFPGRFSGRQFSNSRSEMNVSTLELGDSALYLCASSLEAVNNEQFFGPGTRLTVL.

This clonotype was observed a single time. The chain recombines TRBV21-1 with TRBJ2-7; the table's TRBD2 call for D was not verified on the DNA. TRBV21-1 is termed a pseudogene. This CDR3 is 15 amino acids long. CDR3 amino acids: CASSKLRLAGYEQYF. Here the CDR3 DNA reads TGTGCCAGCAGCAAACTTCGACTAGCGGGATACGAGCAGTACTTC.

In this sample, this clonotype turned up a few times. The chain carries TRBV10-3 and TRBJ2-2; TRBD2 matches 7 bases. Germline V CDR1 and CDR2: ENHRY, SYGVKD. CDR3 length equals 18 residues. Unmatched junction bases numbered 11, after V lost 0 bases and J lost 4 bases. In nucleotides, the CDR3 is TGTGCCATCAGTGAGTCGAGGTGGCTAGCGGCTCGCACCGGGGAGCTGTTTTTT. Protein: CAISESRWLAARTGELFF.

The DNA for the CDR3 is TGCGCCAGCAGCCCATCGGGCGGAACCTACAATGAGCAGTTCTTC. Amino acids: CASSPSGGTYNEQFF. The chain recombines TRBV5-1 with TRBJ2-1, with D unresolved. V lost 4 bases and J lost 2, with 13 bases in between. This CDR3 contains 15 residues. Germline V gene data show CDR1 as SGHRS and CDR2 as YFSETQ.

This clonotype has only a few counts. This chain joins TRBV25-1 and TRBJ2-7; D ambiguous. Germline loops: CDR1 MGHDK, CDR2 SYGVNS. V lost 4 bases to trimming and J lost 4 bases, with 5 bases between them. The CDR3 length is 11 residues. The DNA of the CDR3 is TGTGCCAGCAGTGCTCTTTACGAGCAGTACTTC. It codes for CASSALYEQYF.

The CDR3 loop reads CSVVGRPPYDEQFF. The CDR3 DNA sequence: TGCAGCGTTGTAGGGAGGCCTCCTTACGATGAGCAGTTCTTC. The V call is TRBV29-1, the J call TRBJ2-1, with a possible D match to TRBD2 (6 bases). The CDR3 extends over 14 amino acids. Trimming stripped 4 bases from V and 8 bases from J, with 18 bases between. Germline-derived CDR1 and CDR2 are SQVTM and ANQGSEA.

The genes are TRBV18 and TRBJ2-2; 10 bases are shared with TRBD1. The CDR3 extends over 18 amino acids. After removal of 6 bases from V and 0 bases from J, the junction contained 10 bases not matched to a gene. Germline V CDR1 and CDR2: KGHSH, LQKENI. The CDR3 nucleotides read TGTGCCAGCTCGAGGACAGGGGGAGCGGGTACGAACACCGGGGAGCTGTTTTTT. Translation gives CASSRTGGAGTNTGELFF. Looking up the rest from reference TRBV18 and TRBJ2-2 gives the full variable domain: NAGVMQNPRHLVRRRGQEARLRCSPMKGHSHVYWYRQLPEEGLKFMVYLQKENIIDESGMPKERFSAEFPKEGPSILRIQQVVRGDSAAYFCASSRTGGAGTNTGELFFGEGSRLTVL.

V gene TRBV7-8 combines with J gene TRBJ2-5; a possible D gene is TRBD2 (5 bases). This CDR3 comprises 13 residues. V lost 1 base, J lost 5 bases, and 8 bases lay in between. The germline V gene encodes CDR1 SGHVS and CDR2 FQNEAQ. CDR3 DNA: TGTGCCAGCAGCTTAGGAGGGTATGAGACCCAGTACTTC. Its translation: CASSLGGYETQYF.

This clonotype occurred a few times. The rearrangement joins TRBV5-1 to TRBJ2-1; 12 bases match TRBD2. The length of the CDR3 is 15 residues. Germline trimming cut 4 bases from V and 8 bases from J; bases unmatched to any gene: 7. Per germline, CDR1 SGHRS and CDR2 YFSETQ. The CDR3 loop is CASSPPTSGSDEQFF. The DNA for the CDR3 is TGCGCCAGCAGCCCCCCGACTAGCGGGAGCGATGAGCAGTTCTTC.

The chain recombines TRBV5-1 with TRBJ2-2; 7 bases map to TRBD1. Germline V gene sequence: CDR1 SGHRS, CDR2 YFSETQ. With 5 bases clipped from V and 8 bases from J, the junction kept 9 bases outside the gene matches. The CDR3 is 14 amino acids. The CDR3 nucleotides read TGCGCCAGCAGGAAGACAGGGAATTCGGGGGAGCTGTTTTTT. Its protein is CASRKTGNSGELFF.

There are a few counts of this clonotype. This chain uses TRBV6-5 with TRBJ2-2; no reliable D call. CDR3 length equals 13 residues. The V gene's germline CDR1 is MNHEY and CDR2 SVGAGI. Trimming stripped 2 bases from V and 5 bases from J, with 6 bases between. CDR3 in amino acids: CASSYGVTGELFF. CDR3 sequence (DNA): TGTGCCAGCAGTTACGGGGTAACCGGGGAGCTGTTTTTT.

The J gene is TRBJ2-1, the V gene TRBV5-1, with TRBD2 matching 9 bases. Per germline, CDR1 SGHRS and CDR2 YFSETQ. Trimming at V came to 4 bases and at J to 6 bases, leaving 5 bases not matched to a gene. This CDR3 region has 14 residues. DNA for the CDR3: TGCGCCAGCAGCGGGCGGGAGGGCATCAATGAGCAGTTCTTC. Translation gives CASSGREGINEQFF.

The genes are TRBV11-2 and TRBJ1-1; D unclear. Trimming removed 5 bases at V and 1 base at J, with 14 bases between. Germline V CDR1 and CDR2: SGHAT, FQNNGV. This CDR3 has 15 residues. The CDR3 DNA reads TGTGCCAGCAGCCGACGGACGGAAGGGAACACTGAAGCTTTCTTT. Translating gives CASSRRTEGNTEAFF.

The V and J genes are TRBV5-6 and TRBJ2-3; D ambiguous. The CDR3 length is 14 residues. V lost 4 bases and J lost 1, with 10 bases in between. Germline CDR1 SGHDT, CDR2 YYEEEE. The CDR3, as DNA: TGTGCCAGCAGCGTGGACCCCGGCACAGATACGCAGTATTTT. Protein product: CASSVDPGTDTQYF.

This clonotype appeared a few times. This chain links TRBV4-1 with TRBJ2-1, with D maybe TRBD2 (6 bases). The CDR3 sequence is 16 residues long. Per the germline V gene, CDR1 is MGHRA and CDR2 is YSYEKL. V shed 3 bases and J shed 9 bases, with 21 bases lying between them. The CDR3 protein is CASSHWGEGFVGEQFF. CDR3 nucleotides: TGCGCCAGCAGCCACTGGGGGGAAGGGTTCGTTGGTGAGCAGTTCTTC.

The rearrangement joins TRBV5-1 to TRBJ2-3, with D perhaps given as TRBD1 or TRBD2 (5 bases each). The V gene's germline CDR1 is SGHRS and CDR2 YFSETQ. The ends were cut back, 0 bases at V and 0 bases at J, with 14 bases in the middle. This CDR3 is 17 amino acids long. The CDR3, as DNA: TGCGCCAGCAGCTTGGCCCGGGGCCCGGCTAGCACAGATACGCAGTATTTT. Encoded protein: CASSLARGPASTDTQYF.

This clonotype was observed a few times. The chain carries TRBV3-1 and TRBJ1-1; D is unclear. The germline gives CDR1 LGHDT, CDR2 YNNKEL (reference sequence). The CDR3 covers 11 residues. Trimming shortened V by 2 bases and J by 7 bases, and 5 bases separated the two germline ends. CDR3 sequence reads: CASSQFREAFF. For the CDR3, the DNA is TGTGCCAGCAGCCAATTCCGTGAAGCTTTCTTT. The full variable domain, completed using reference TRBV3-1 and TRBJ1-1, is DTAVSQTPKYLVTQMGNDKSIKCEQNLGHDTMYWYKQDSKKFLKIMFSYNNKELIINETVPNRFSPKSPDKAHLNLHINSLELGDSAVYFCASSQFREAFFGQGTRLTVV.

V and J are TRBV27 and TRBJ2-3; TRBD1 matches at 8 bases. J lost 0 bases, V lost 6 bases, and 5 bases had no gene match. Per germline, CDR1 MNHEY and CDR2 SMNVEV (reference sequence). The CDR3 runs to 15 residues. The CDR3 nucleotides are TGTGCCAGCAGGCAAGGACAGGGAAGCACAGATACGCAGTATTTT. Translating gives CASRQGQGSTDTQYF.

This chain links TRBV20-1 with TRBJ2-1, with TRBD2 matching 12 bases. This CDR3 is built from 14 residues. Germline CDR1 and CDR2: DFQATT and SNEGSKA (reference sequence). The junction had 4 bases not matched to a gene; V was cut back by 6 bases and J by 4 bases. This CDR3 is CSARTSGKYNEQFF. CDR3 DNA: TGCAGTGCCCGGACTAGCGGGAAATACAATGAGCAGTTCTTC.

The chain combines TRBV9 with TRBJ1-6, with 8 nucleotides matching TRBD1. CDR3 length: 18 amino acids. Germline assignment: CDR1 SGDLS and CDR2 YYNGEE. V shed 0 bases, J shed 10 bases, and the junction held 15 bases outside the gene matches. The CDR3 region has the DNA TGTGCCAGCAGCGTAGGGGGCCCCGGGACAGGAATTGCATCACCCCTCCACTTT. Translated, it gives CASSVGGPGTGIASPLHF.

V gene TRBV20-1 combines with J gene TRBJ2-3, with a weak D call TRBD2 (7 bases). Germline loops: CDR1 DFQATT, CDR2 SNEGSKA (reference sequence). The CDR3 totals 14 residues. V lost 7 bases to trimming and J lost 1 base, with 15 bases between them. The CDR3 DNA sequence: TGCAGTGGAGAAGGGGGGGTCGGCACAGATACGCAGTATTTT. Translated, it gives CSGEGGVGTDTQYF.

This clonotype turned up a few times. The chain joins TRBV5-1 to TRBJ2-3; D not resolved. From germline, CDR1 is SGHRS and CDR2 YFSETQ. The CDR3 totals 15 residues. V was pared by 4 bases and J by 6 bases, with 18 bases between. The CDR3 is CASSHSLDRRDTQYF. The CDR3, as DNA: TGCGCCAGCAGCCATTCTCTGGACCGACGCGATACGCAGTATTTT.